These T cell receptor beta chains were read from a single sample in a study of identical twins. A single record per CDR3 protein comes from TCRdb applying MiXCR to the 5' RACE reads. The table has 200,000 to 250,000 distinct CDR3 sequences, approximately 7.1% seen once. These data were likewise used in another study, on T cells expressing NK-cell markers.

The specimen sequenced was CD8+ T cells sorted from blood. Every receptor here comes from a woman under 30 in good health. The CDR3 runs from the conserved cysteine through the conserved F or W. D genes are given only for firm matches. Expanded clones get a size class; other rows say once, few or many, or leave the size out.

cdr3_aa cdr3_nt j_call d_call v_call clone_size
CASSLGKGLAGWDEQFF TGTGCCAGCAGCTTGGGAAAGGGACTAGCGGGATGGGATGAGCAGTTCTTC TRBJ2-1 TRBD2 TRBV5-8 many
CASSQDLSRETQYF TGCGCCAGCAGCCAAGATCTCTCGAGGGAGACCCAGTACTTC TRBJ2-5 NA TRBV4-3 NA
CASSSSRGRGETQYF TGTGCCAGCAGCTCTTCACGGGGGAGGGGAGAGACCCAGTACTTC TRBJ2-5 TRBD2 TRBV7-9 NA
CASSLGAGPDSPLHF TGTGCCAGCAGCTTAGGGGCGGGCCCTGATTCACCCCTCCACTTT TRBJ1-6 NA TRBV7-2 few
CASRKVVQFF TGTGCCAGCAGAAAAGTAGTGCAGTTCTTC TRBJ2-1 NA TRBV6-1 few
CASSQDAYNSPLHF TGTGCCAGCTCACAGGACGCCTATAATTCACCCCTCCACTTT TRBJ1-6 NA TRBV18 few
CASSSQGGLYEQYF TGTGCCAGCAGTTCTCAGGGGGGACTCTACGAGCAGTACTTC TRBJ2-7 NA TRBV6-5 many
CASSPAVAYEQYF TGTGCCAGTAGTCCCGCGGTGGCCTACGAGCAGTACTTC TRBJ2-7 NA TRBV19 many
CASSWDIAGGLAVSGELFF TGCGCCAGCAGCTGGGATATAGCGGGGGGCCTTGCGGTATCCGGGGAGCTGTTTTTT TRBJ2-2 TRBD2 TRBV5-1 NA
CAAAPSDRRGAQYF TGTGCCGCCGCCCCTTCCGACCGCCGGGGGGCCCAGTACTTC TRBJ2-5 TRBD2 TRBV6-1 NA
CSARTGKGGYEQYF TGCAGTGCTAGGACCGGGAAAGGGGGCTACGAGCAGTACTTC TRBJ2-7 NA TRBV20-1 few
CASSPTSGGIYEQFF TGTGCCAGCAGCCCGACTAGCGGGGGGATCTATGAGCAGTTCTTC TRBJ2-1 TRBD2 TRBV5-6 NA
CASFFRPSILGPYFSNTGELFF TGCGCCAGCTTTTTCCGGCCTTCGATCTTGGGACCCTACTTCTCGAACACCGGGGAGCTGTTTTTT TRBJ2-2 NA TRBV5-1 NA
CASSSPTGDQPQHF TGTGCCAGCAGCAGCCCCACAGGGGATCAGCCCCAGCATTTT TRBJ1-5 TRBD1 TRBV7-9 many
CASSSEASVYEQYF TGTGCCAGCAGCTCCGAGGCATCAGTCTACGAGCAGTACTTC TRBJ2-7 NA TRBV7-8 many
CASSQDRSSYEQYF TGTGCCAGCAGCCAGGACAGGAGCTCCTACGAGCAGTACTTC TRBJ2-7 TRBD1 TRBV27 few
CASSDPPGRRLNQPQHF TGTGCCAGCAGTGACCCTCCGGGTCGACGGCTCAATCAGCCCCAGCATTTT TRBJ1-5 NA TRBV6-1 NA
CACSQEFAGTANEKLFF TGTGCCTGCAGCCAGGAGTTCGCGGGAACAGCTAATGAAAAACTGTTTTTT TRBJ1-4 NA TRBV16 NA
CASSSGQGSDTQYF TGTGCCAGCAGCTCAGGACAGGGCTCAGATACGCAGTATTTT TRBJ2-3 TRBD1 TRBV7-9 NA
CASRDGYNEQFF TGCGCCAGCAGGGACGGGTACAATGAGCAGTTCTTC TRBJ2-1 NA TRBV5-1 many
CASSDSTGELFF TGCGCCAGCAGTGACTCCACCGGGGAGCTGTTTTTT TRBJ2-2 NA TRBV10-1 many
CASAKRYGLAGGQEHTGELFF TGTGCCAGCGCGAAAAGATATGGACTAGCGGGGGGGCAAGAGCACACCGGGGAGCTGTTTTTT TRBJ2-2 TRBD2 TRBV3-1 few
CASRIIRTAKETQYF TGTGCCAGCAGGATAATAAGGACAGCCAAAGAGACCCAGTACTTC TRBJ2-5 NA TRBV7-8 few
CASSLVAASGNTIYF TGCGCCAGCAGCTTAGTTGCAGCCTCTGGAAACACCATATATTTT TRBJ1-3 NA TRBV5-1 NA
CASSSVYAKNIQYF TGTGCCAGCAGCAGTGTATATGCCAAAAACATTCAGTACTTC TRBJ2-4 NA TRBV5-6 few
CASSTDDYNEQFF TGTGCCAGCAGCACTGACGACTACAATGAGCAGTTCTTC TRBJ2-1 NA TRBV5-5 NA
CASGDRGTYEQYF TGTGCCAGCGGGGACAGGGGAACTTACGAGCAGTACTTC TRBJ2-7 TRBD1 TRBV2 few
CASSLGQGQYF TGTGCCAGCAGCTTAGGGCAGGGTCAGTACTTC TRBJ2-7 NA TRBV7-9 many
CSAVYTNRGTEAFF TGCAGTGCTGTCTACACTAACAGGGGCACTGAAGCTTTCTTT TRBJ1-1 TRBD1 TRBV20-1 NA
CASTPLGGTYEQYF TGTGCCAGCACCCCCTTAGGGGGGACCTACGAGCAGTACTTC TRBJ2-7 NA TRBV6-1 NA
CSATENTEAFF TGCAGCGCGACAGAGAACACTGAAGCTTTCTTT TRBJ1-1 NA TRBV20-1 many
CASSLASEAYEQYF TGTGCCAGCAGCTTAGCGAGCGAGGCCTACGAGCAGTACTTC TRBJ2-7 NA TRBV7-8 few
CASSSPRDREVGKLFF TGTGCCAGCAGTTCACCTCGGGACAGGGAGGTTGGAAAACTGTTTTTT TRBJ1-4 TRBD1 TRBV27 NA
CASSGGTRTDTQYF TGTGCCAGCAGTGGCGGGACACGCACAGATACGCAGTATTTT TRBJ2-3 NA TRBV12-3/TRBV12-4 NA
CASSLSKQQETQYF TGTGCCAGCAGCTTGTCGAAGCAACAAGAGACCCAGTACTTC TRBJ2-5 NA TRBV7-9 NA
CASYSGTGSYNEQFF TGTGCCAGCTATTCCGGGACAGGCTCCTACAATGAGCAGTTCTTC TRBJ2-1 TRBD1 TRBV6-1 few
CAAHPRESGYNEQFF TGTGCCGCCCATCCACGGGAGAGCGGGTACAATGAGCAGTTCTTC TRBJ2-1 NA TRBV6-1 few
CASSLGGQFNYNEQFF TGTGCCAGCAGCTTGGGAGGGCAGTTTAACTACAATGAGCAGTTCTTC TRBJ2-1 NA TRBV5-6 NA
CASSQDAGGADTQYF TGCGCCAGCAGCCAAGACGCGGGTGGGGCAGATACGCAGTATTTT TRBJ2-3 NA TRBV4-1 few
CASSSPGQGELKLYNEQFF TGTGCCAGCAGCTCACCGGGACAGGGGGAGCTCAAACTATACAATGAGCAGTTCTTC TRBJ2-1 TRBD1 TRBV9 few
CASSHGTGYEKLFF TGTGCCAGCAGCCATGGGACAGGGTATGAAAAACTGTTTTTT TRBJ1-4 NA TRBV12-1 NA
CASSSEHQNEAFF TGTGCCAGCAGCTCAGAACATCAAAATGAAGCTTTCTTT TRBJ1-1 NA TRBV9 few
CASSSRTSRQETQYF TGTGCCAGCAGTAGCCGGACTAGCCGGCAAGAGACCCAGTACTTC TRBJ2-5 TRBD2 TRBV6-1 many
CASKEGSNYGYTF TGTGCCAGCAAAGAGGGGAGTAACTATGGCTACACCTTC TRBJ1-2 NA TRBV6-2/TRBV6-3 NA
CASSGTAVAAFF TGTGCCAGCAGTGGGACAGCGGTGGCAGCTTTCTTT TRBJ1-1 TRBD1 TRBV11-2 NA
CASSLTNLTHYGYTF TGCGCCAGCAGCCTTACCAATCTTACTCACTATGGCTACACCTTC TRBJ1-2 NA TRBV4-1 NA
CATSSRVTEAFF TGTGCCACCAGCAGCAGGGTTACTGAAGCTTTCTTT TRBJ1-1 NA TRBV15 NA
CASSLGYERETYEQYF TGTGCCAGCAGCTTAGGCTACGAGCGGGAGACCTACGAGCAGTACTTC TRBJ2-7 TRBD2 TRBV7-9 many
CSAGDRGGYNEQFF TGCAGTGCGGGTGACAGGGGAGGTTACAATGAGCAGTTCTTC TRBJ2-1 TRBD1 TRBV20-1 few
CASSWGDREDWRQFF TGCGCCAGCAGCTGGGGGGACAGGGAGGATTGGAGGCAGTTCTTC TRBJ2-1 TRBD1 TRBV5-1 many
CASSLTSSSSYEQYF TGCGCCAGCAGCCTGACTAGCTCGAGCTCCTACGAGCAGTACTTC TRBJ2-7 TRBD2 TRBV4-1 many
CASSYSKRAGVAYEQYF TGTGCCAGCAGTTACTCGAAAAGGGCGGGAGTAGCTTACGAGCAGTACTTC TRBJ2-7 TRBD2 TRBV6-2/TRBV6-3 NA
CASSFGNYQYF TGTGCCAGCAGTTTTGGGAACTACCAGTACTTC TRBJ2-4 NA TRBV12-3/TRBV12-4 many
CASGDRGEDTGELFF TGTGCTAGTGGTGACAGGGGAGAGGACACCGGGGAGCTGTTTTTT TRBJ2-2 TRBD1 TRBV12-5 NA
CASSEMGWAISNTGELFF TGTGCCAGCAGTGAAATGGGTTGGGCCATTTCTAACACCGGGGAGCTGTTTTTT TRBJ2-2 NA TRBV6-1 many
CASGLGTPREETQYF TGTGCTAGTGGTTTGGGAACACCTAGAGAAGAGACCCAGTACTTC TRBJ2-5 NA TRBV12-5 few
CATSRGGGEQYF TGTGCCACCAGCAGAGGAGGGGGCGAGCAGTACTTC TRBJ2-7 NA TRBV15 many
CASSSKTGGYEKLFF TGTGCCAGCAGCTCCAAGACAGGGGGCTACGAAAAACTGTTTTTT TRBJ1-4 TRBD1 TRBV7-2 many
CATSRDIGQGRIGELFF TGTGCCACCAGCAGAGATATAGGGCAGGGAAGGATCGGGGAGCTGTTTTTT TRBJ2-2 NA TRBV15 few
CASSFRMLTVNEQFF TGTGCCAGCAGCTTCAGGATGCTAACGGTAAATGAGCAGTTCTTC TRBJ2-1 NA TRBV7-9 many